The next 30 T cell receptor beta chains were all read from a single sample in a study of OX40 agonist ivuxolimab in advanced cancers. Clones were read by immunoSEQ multiplex PCR, and TCRdb kept only the in-frame ones, dropping some. The sample lists some 90,000 clones; about 87% were seen once. Source: CD4+ or CD8+ T cells sorted from blood, taken in a trial of the OX40 agonist ivuxolimab. The receptors come from an adult with an advanced solid tumor such as melanoma, head and neck, liver or kidney cancer.

The genes are TRBV7-6 and TRBJ2-3, with 9 bases matching TRBD2. Trimming removed 5 bases from V and 2 bases from J; junction bases left unmatched: 8. The length of the CDR3 is 16 residues. Germline CDR1 reads SGHVS; CDR2 reads FNYEAQ. Written as DNA, the CDR3 is TGTGCCAGCAGCAAGCTAGCGGGACCCCCCACAGATACGCAGTATTTT. It encodes CASSKLAGPPTDTQYF.

CDR3 region: CAISAGTSGSQETQYF. CDR3 coding DNA: TGTGCCATCAGTGCAGGGACTAGCGGGTCCCAAGAGACCCAGTACTTC. The chain combines TRBV10-3 with TRBJ2-5; TRBD2 aligns across 12 bases. Germline V gene sequence: CDR1 ENHRY, CDR2 SYGVKD. The length of the CDR3 is 16 residues. J gave up 1 base and V 4 bases, and 4 bases lay outside the gene matches.

This clone was found once. The chain combines TRBV2 with TRBJ2-1, with D maybe TRBD2 (6 bases). This CDR3 has 13 amino acids. V lost 8 bases, J lost 3 bases, and 11 bases lay in between. Germline V gives CDR1 SNHLY, CDR2 FYNNEI. The CDR3 DNA reads TGTGCCAGCCGGGAGAGGAGCTACAATGAGCAGTTCTTC. Its protein product is CASRERSYNEQFF.

The chain has TRBV2 and TRBJ1-5, with TRBD1 identical over 8 bases. Germline CDR1 reads SNHLY; CDR2 reads FYNNEI. V was clipped by 4 bases and J by 0 bases; unmatched bases: 11. The CDR3 loop spans 18 amino acids. CDR3 in amino acids: CASSVSLTGDHSNQPQHF. The CDR3 DNA reads as TGTGCCAGCAGTGTTTCGTTGACAGGGGACCATAGCAATCAGCCCCAGCATTTT.

This chain joins TRBV19 and TRBJ2-5, with D tentatively TRBD2 (6 bases). Germline CDR1 LNHDA, CDR2 SQIVND (reference sequence). This CDR3 is 15 amino acids long. Trimming removed 3 bases at V and 5 bases at J, with 16 bases between. The CDR3 spells CASSMLFSGDETQYF. CDR3 nucleotides: TGTGCCAGTAGTATGTTGTTCTCGGGGGATGAGACCCAGTACTTC.

The chain joins TRBV7-2 to TRBJ2-5; 7 positions agree with TRBD2. V lost 5 bases and J lost 2; bases outside the gene matches: 8. This CDR3 has 15 amino acids. Germline values: CDR1 SGHTA, CDR2 FQGNSA. The CDR3 DNA follows: TGTGCCAGCAGCCCCCAGCGGGACCAACAAGAGACCCAGTACTTC. It specifies CASSPQRDQQETQYF.

This chain uses TRBV7-6 with TRBJ2-5; 9 nucleotides align to TRBD2. The CDR3 has 14 amino acids. V was pared by 0 bases and J by 5 bases, with 1 base of the junction left unmatched. Germline lookup yields CDR1 SGHVS and CDR2 FNYEAQ. The CDR3 is CASSLASGSETQYF. CDR3 nucleotide sequence: TGTGCCAGCAGCTTAGCTAGCGGGAGCGAGACCCAGTACTTC. The full variable domain, in which reference TRBV7-6 and TRBJ2-5 provide the parts outside the CDR3, is GAGVSQSPRYKVTKRGQDVALRCDPISGHVSLYWYRQALGQGPEFLTYFNYEAQQDKSGLPNDRFSAERPEGSISTLTIQRTEQRDSAMYRCASSLASGSETQYFGPGTRLLVL.

This clone was seen once. The genes are TRBV18 and TRBJ1-1, with no clear D. From germline, CDR1 is KGHSH and CDR2 LQKENI. The CDR3 sequence is 14 residues long. Trimming removed 8 bases from V and 1 base from J, with 14 bases in between. CDR3: CASTPYEANTEAFF. CDR3 sequence (DNA): TGTGCCAGCACGCCGTATGAGGCGAACACTGAAGCTTTCTTT.

V gene TRBV19 combines with J gene TRBJ2-6, with D maybe TRBD2 (6 bases). CDR1 is LNHDA and CDR2 is SQIVND in the germline V gene (reference sequence). The ends were cut back, 4 bases at V and 0 bases at J, with 16 bases in the middle. There are 18 residues in the CDR3. The CDR3 nucleotides are TGTGCCAGTAGTACCACGGGGGTCAGCAACTCTGGGGCCAACGTCCTGACTTTC. This translates into CASSTTGVSNSGANVLTF.

The V and J genes are TRBV6-5 and TRBJ2-2; 7 positions agree with TRBD2. V gave up 6 bases and J gave up 7 bases; unmatched junction bases: 8. CDR1 and CDR2 from the germline V gene are MNHEY and SVGAGI. The CDR3 covers 14 residues. Here the CDR3 reads CASSLGLVSGELFF. CDR3 nucleotides: TGTGCCAGCAGCCTCGGACTAGTTAGCGGGGAGCTGTTTTTT.

About this clone itself: The same CDR3 is also encoded by other DNA sequences in this sample. The CDR3 nucleotides read TGCGCCAGCAGCTTGGAACTAGCGGGAGTTCTTTCCTACAATGAGCAGTTCTTC. Translation: CASSLELAGVLSYNEQFF. The chain has TRBV5-1 and TRBJ2-1; 11 positions match TRBD2. The germline V gene encodes CDR1 SGHRS and CDR2 YFSETQ. Germline trimming cut 0 bases from V and 1 base from J; bases unmatched to any gene: 6. The CDR3 has 18 amino acids. Filled out from reference TRBV5-1 and TRBJ2-1, the complete variable domain reads KAGVTQTPRYLIKTRGQQVTLSCSPISGHRSVSWYQQTPGQGLQFLFEYFSETQRNKGNFPGRFSGRQFSNSRSEMNVSTLELGDSALYLCASSLELAGVLSYNEQFFGPGTRLTVL.

This clone came up a few times. The chain couples TRBV5-1 to TRBJ2-6, with D maybe TRBD1 (5 bases). The CDR3 extends over 14 amino acids. Germline CDR1 SGHRS, CDR2 YFSETQ. V lost 0 bases, J lost 8 bases, and 9 bases lay in between. The CDR3 region is CASSLVGVSNVLTF. The CDR3 bases are TGCGCCAGCAGCTTGGTAGGGGTTTCCAACGTCCTGACTTTC. The full variable domain, rest sourced from reference TRBV5-1 and TRBJ2-6, is KAGVTQTPRYLIKTRGQQVTLSCSPISGHRSVSWYQQTPGQGLQFLFEYFSETQRNKGNFPGRFSGRQFSNSRSEMNVSTLELGDSALYLCASSLVGVSNVLTFGAGSRLTVL.

This clone occurred a few times. The rearrangement uses TRBV19 and TRBJ2-1, with D uncertain. Trimming cost V 7 bases and J 2 bases, with 12 bases left between them. The germline V gene encodes CDR1 LNHDA and CDR2 SQIVND (reference sequence). This CDR3 is built from 14 residues. In DNA, the CDR3 is TGTGCCAGTAACTCAGGTTACACCTACAATGAGCAGTTCTTC. It codes for CASNSGYTYNEQFF.

This chain connects TRBV4-1 to TRBJ1-3; the match to TRBD1 covers 8 bases. The CDR3 spans 16 residues. J was trimmed by 8 bases and V by 3 bases; bases with no gene match: 12. Germline assignment: CDR1 MGHRA and CDR2 YSYEKL. CDR3 in amino acids: CASSQLNSGGRDTIYF. In DNA, the CDR3 is TGCGCCAGCAGCCAGCTCAACTCAGGGGGCAGGGACACCATATATTTT.

Only one count was recorded for this clone. The J gene is TRBJ1-1, the V gene TRBV23-1, with D possibly matching TRBD1 (5 bases). Being an ORF, TRBV23-1 has a function that is uncertain. The length of the CDR3 is 11 residues. Trimming shortened V by 6 bases and J by 7 bases, and 9 bases separated the two germline ends. The CDR3 sequence: CASRKTDEAFF. CDR3 in DNA: TGCGCCAGCAGAAAGACAGATGAAGCTTTCTTT.

The chain couples TRBV7-2 to TRBJ2-7, with 7 positions matching TRBD1. The CDR3 extends over 14 amino acids. The germline V gene has CDR1 SGHTA and CDR2 FQGNSA. With 7 bases clipped from V and 4 bases from J, the junction kept 10 bases outside the gene matches. The CDR3 spells CASNRDRLVYEQYF. The CDR3, as DNA: TGTGCCAGCAACCGGGACAGACTCGTTTACGAGCAGTACTTC.

The chain carries TRBV5-4 and TRBJ2-3; 7 nucleotides align to TRBD2. The ends lost 0 bases at V and 1 base at J; junction bases unmatched: 2. The CDR3 spans 15 residues. Germline lookup yields CDR1 SGHNT and CDR2 YYREEE (reference sequence). The CDR3 loop is CASSLGGGGTDTQYF. CDR3 coding DNA: TGTGCCAGCAGCTTGGGGGGAGGGGGCACAGATACGCAGTATTTT.

The J gene is TRBJ2-2, the V gene TRBV2, with D uncertain. This CDR3 contains 14 residues. The germline V gene encodes CDR1 SNHLY and CDR2 FYNNEI. Trimming pared 6 bases from V and 1 base from J, leaving 9 bases between. This CDR3 is CASRGGVNTGELFF. CDR3 in DNA: TGTGCCAGCAGAGGCGGCGTGAACACCGGGGAGCTGTTTTTT.

The J gene is TRBJ2-5, the V gene TRBV6-1, with 10 bases lining up with TRBD1. The CDR3 has 15 amino acids. CDR1 and CDR2 from the germline V gene are MNHNS and SASEGT. With V trimmed by 7 bases and J by 0 bases, 5 bases remained unmatched. The CDR3 protein is CASTRTGGYQETQYF. CDR3 sequence (DNA): TGTGCCAGCACAAGGACAGGGGGTTACCAAGAGACCCAGTACTTC.

The rearrangement links TRBV19 to TRBJ1-5; D call uncertain. The CDR3 covers 14 residues. V was shortened by 1 base and J by 0 bases, with 4 bases between the two germline ends. Germline V lookup: CDR1 LNHDA, CDR2 SQIVND (reference sequence). The CDR3 is CASSIGYSNQPQHF. CDR3 nucleotide sequence: TGTGCCAGTAGTATAGGGTATAGCAATCAGCCCCAGCATTTT.

This clone showed up just once. The V and J genes are TRBV5-1 and TRBJ2-5; TRBD1 matches at 10 bases. The CDR3 is 15 residues long. V gave up 7 bases and J gave up 4 bases; unmatched junction bases: 10. The germline V gene encodes CDR1 SGHRS and CDR2 YFSETQ. The CDR3 loop reads CASGSHGTGVETQYF. CDR3 in DNA: TGCGCCAGCGGATCGCACGGGACAGGGGTAGAGACCCAGTACTTC.

V gene TRBV6-5 combines with J gene TRBJ1-5; no reliable D call. The V and J ends lost 5 bases and 5 bases respectively, with 10 bases between them. The germline V gene encodes CDR1 MNHEY and CDR2 SVGAGI. The CDR3 totals 13 residues. CDR3 coding DNA: TGTGCCAGCAGTCTGGGGTTTTATCAGCCCCAGCATTTT. Encoded protein: CASSLGFYQPQHF.

This clone was detected only once. V is TRBV7-2 and J is TRBJ2-5; D not certain. The V gene's germline CDR1 is SGHTA and CDR2 FQGNSA. Trimming cost V 5 bases and J 1 base, with 5 bases left between them. CDR3 length: 12 amino acids. The CDR3 here is CASSRAQETQYF. In DNA, the CDR3 is TGTGCCAGCAGCAGGGCCCAAGAGACCCAGTACTTC.

The chain uses TRBV4-1 and TRBJ2-5, with D perhaps assigned TRBD1 or TRBD2 (5 bases each). V gave up 6 bases and J gave up 5 bases, with 16 bases separating them. The CDR3 length is 14 residues. Germline V gene sequence: CDR1 MGHRA, CDR2 YSYEKL. This chain's CDR3 is CASSPLQGVETQYF. The CDR3 DNA reads as TGCGCCAGCAGTCCTTTGCAGGGAGTTGAGACCCAGTACTTC.

V gene TRBV5-1 combines with J gene TRBJ2-3; 10 bases are a match to TRBD2. CDR1 and CDR2 from the germline V gene are SGHRS and YFSETQ. The ends lost 2 bases at V and 0 bases at J; junction bases unmatched: 3. The CDR3 is made up of 16 amino acids. The CDR3 DNA sequence: TGCGCCAGCAGCTTCGGACTAGCGGCTAGCACAGATACGCAGTATTTT. Translating gives CASSFGLAASTDTQYF.

This clone was observed once. This chain uses TRBV15 with TRBJ1-1, with D possibly being TRBD1 (5 bases). The V end was cut by 3 bases, the J end by 7 bases, with 12 bases between. This CDR3 contains 13 residues. Germline V gene data show CDR1 as LNHNV and CDR2 as YYDKDF (reference sequence). The CDR3 sequence is CATSRAIGVEAFF. The DNA for the CDR3 is TGTGCCACCAGCAGGGCGATAGGGGTTGAAGCTTTCTTT.

J is TRBJ1-4 and V is TRBV19; 11 nucleotides agree with TRBD1. The CDR3 spans 14 residues. The germline V gene encodes CDR1 LNHDA and CDR2 SQIVND (reference sequence). Unmatched junction bases numbered 3, after V lost 7 bases and J lost 5 bases. The CDR3: CASTRDRGNEKLFF. CDR3 in DNA: TGTGCCAGTACCCGGGACAGGGGGAATGAAAAACTGTTTTTT.

The J gene is TRBJ2-1, the V gene TRBV10-3; 7 bases align to TRBD2. Trimming at V came to 8 bases and at J to 0 bases, leaving 10 bases not matched to a gene. Germline CDR1 ENHRY, CDR2 SYGVKD. The CDR3 spans 16 residues. In nucleotides, the CDR3 is TGTGCCATCTACAGCGGGAAGGGGAGCTCCTACAATGAGCAGTTCTTC. Translating it yields CAIYSGKGSSYNEQFF.

This chain links TRBV11-2 with TRBJ2-7, with D possibly being TRBD2 (7 bases). The ends were cut back, 4 bases at V and 6 bases at J, with 19 bases in the middle. In germline, CDR1 is SGHAT, CDR2 FQNNGV. There are 15 residues in the CDR3. The CDR3 reads CASSSPRGRASEQYF. DNA for the CDR3: TGTGCCAGCAGCTCCCCTAGGGGGAGGGCCTCCGAGCAGTACTTC.

The genes are TRBV29-1 and TRBJ2-2, with D perhaps TRBD2 (6 bases). The ends were cut back, 7 bases at V and 5 bases at J, with 11 bases in the middle. Germline loops: CDR1 SQVTM, CDR2 ANQGSEA. The CDR3 contains 12 residues. This chain's CDR3 is CSATGGTGELFF. DNA of the CDR3: TGCAGCGCCACTGGGGGGACCGGGGAGCTGTTTTTT.